The 30 T cell receptor beta chains below were found in one sample sequenced in a study of blood T cell repertoires in COVID-19. The repertoire was sequenced with immunoSEQ multiplex PCR; TCRdb's copy has only in-frame clones and lacks some. In the table there are roughly 150,000 clones, 88% of which are singletons. Sequencing used peripheral blood. All receptors come from a man between 45 and 60 years old who had recovered from COVID-19.

V and J are TRBV6-5 and TRBJ1-1; D unclear. The CDR3 length is 13 residues. The V end was cut by 6 bases, the J end by 4 bases, with 12 bases between. Germline CDR1 and CDR2: MNHEY and SVGAGI. The CDR3 region is CASRPRQTTEAFF. The CDR3 DNA reads TGTGCCAGCAGACCCCGACAAACCACTGAAGCTTTCTTT.

The chain combines TRBV12-5 with TRBJ2-3; D possibly corresponds to TRBD1 (6 bases). The CDR3 runs to 16 residues. The V end lost 6 bases, the J end lost 3 bases, and 19 bases lay between the germline ends. The germline V gene has CDR1 LGHNT and CDR2 FRNRAP. The CDR3 nucleotides are TGTGCTAGTGGACCCGTAACAGGGAGAGAAACAGATACGCAGTATTTT. This gives the protein CASGPVTGRETDTQYF.

The chain uses TRBV11-2 and TRBJ1-4, with 8 bases lining up with TRBD1. Per the germline V gene, CDR1 is SGHAT and CDR2 is FQNNGV. This CDR3 region has 15 residues. J lost 7 bases, V lost 1 base, and 5 bases had no gene match. The CDR3 reads CASSLAGGSVEKLFF. The CDR3 bases are TGTGCCAGCAGCTTAGCAGGGGGCAGTGTTGAAAAACTGTTTTTT. Filled out from reference TRBV11-2 and TRBJ1-4, the complete variable domain reads EAGVAQSPRYKIIEKRQSVAFWCNPISGHATLYWYQQILGQGPKLLIQFQNNGVVDDSQLPKDRFSAERLKGVDSTLKIQPAKLEDSAVYLCASSLAGGSVEKLFFGSGTQLSVL.

The chain has TRBV6-5 and TRBJ2-7, with D tentatively TRBD2 (5 bases). This CDR3 has 15 amino acids. Trimming pared 7 bases from V and 3 bases from J, leaving 19 bases between. Looked up from germline, CDR1 is MNHEY and CDR2 is SVGAGI. Written as DNA, the CDR3 is TGTGCCAGCACCCCCCGGCGAGGGTTGAACTACGAGCAGTACTTC. Translating gives CASTPRRGLNYEQYF.

The chain has TRBV27 and TRBJ1-2; possibly TRBD1 for D (6 bases). The germline CDR1 and CDR2 sequences are MNHEY and SMNVEV (reference sequence). CDR3 size: 13 residues. V gave up 3 bases and J gave up 12 bases, with 17 bases separating them. The CDR3 spells CASSFTGPPVHTF. The CDR3 nucleotides read TGTGCCAGCAGTTTCACAGGGCCCCCTGTCCACACCTTC.

Here the CDR3 DNA reads TGTGCCAGCAGCCGGGGGACTACCAATGAGCAGTTCTTC. Translated: CASSRGTTNEQFF. The chain joins TRBV7-3 to TRBJ2-1, with 7 bases matching TRBD2. This CDR3 contains 13 residues. Per the germline V gene, CDR1 is SGHTA and CDR2 is FQGTGA. J was trimmed by 6 bases and V by 5 bases; bases with no gene match: 4.

V is TRBV4-1 and J is TRBJ2-1, with 8 bases identical to TRBD2. This CDR3 region has 15 residues. V shed 4 bases, J shed 0 bases, and the junction held 2 bases outside the gene matches. Germline CDR1 MGHRA, CDR2 YSYEKL. CDR3 coding DNA: TGCGCCAGCAGCCCCAGCGGGAGCTCCTACAATGAGCAGTTCTTC. It specifies CASSPSGSSYNEQFF.

The CDR3 protein is CASKRQGHSNQPQHF. CDR3 DNA: TGTGCCAGCAAACGACAGGGGCATAGCAATCAGCCCCAGCATTTT. The chain employs TRBV2 and TRBJ1-5, with 8 bases matching TRBD1. This CDR3 region has 15 residues. CDR1 SNHLY and CDR2 FYNNEI come from the germline V gene. V shed 7 bases and J 0 bases; nucleotides not matched to a gene: 5.

The CDR3 DNA sequence: TGCGCCAGCAGCTTGGCTAGCATGAACACTGAAGCTTTCTTT. Translating it yields CASSLASMNTEAFF. This chain joins TRBV5-1 and TRBJ1-1; the D is unclear. The CDR3 has 14 amino acids. The ends were cut back, 0 bases at V and 0 bases at J, with 6 bases in the middle. Germline V gene data show CDR1 as SGHRS and CDR2 as YFSETQ.

V is TRBV24-1 and J is TRBJ2-3; 10 positions match TRBD2. Per the germline V gene, CDR1 is KGHDR and CDR2 is SFDVKD. CDR3 length equals 17 residues. Germline trimming cut 1 base from V and 5 bases from J; bases unmatched to any gene: 8. The CDR3: CATSDFLAGGVGDTQYF. The DNA for the CDR3 is TGTGCCACCAGTGATTTTTTAGCGGGGGGCGTAGGAGATACGCAGTATTTT.

The genes are TRBV9 and TRBJ2-7; 7 positions match TRBD2. Germline loops: CDR1 SGDLS, CDR2 YYNGEE. The CDR3 has 15 residues. V lost 0 bases and J lost 3; bases outside the gene matches: 6. The CDR3 protein is CASSVGSSGHYEQYF. The DNA for the CDR3 is TGTGCCAGCAGCGTAGGGTCTAGCGGTCACTACGAGCAGTACTTC.

The J gene is TRBJ1-1, the V gene TRBV19; 10 bases align to TRBD1. The CDR3 contains 13 residues. Germline V lookup: CDR1 LNHDA, CDR2 SQIVND (reference sequence). Trimming at V came to 5 bases and at J to 6 bases, leaving 3 bases not matched to a gene. The CDR3 here is CASSGDRGAEAFF. The CDR3 DNA reads as TGTGCCAGTAGTGGGGACAGGGGCGCTGAAGCTTTCTTT.

The chain carries TRBV6-2 or TRBV6-3 and TRBJ1-5, with no clear D. V was shortened by 2 bases and J by 2 bases, with 16 bases between the two germline ends. The CDR3 has 17 amino acids. CDR1 and CDR2 (germline): MNHEY, SVGEGT. The CDR3 is CASSYEERVYGNQPQHF. CDR3 DNA: TGTGCCAGCAGTTACGAAGAGCGGGTATACGGCAATCAGCCCCAGCATTTT.

This chain connects TRBV9 to TRBJ2-3; 8 bases are a match to TRBD2. Unmatched junction bases numbered 10, after V lost 3 bases and J lost 4 bases. Germline CDR1 reads SGDLS; CDR2 reads YYNGEE. CDR3 length: 16 amino acids. CDR3 in amino acids: CASSGPSGRGADTQYF. The CDR3 coding sequence is TGTGCCAGCAGCGGACCGAGCGGGCGGGGGGCAGATACGCAGTATTTT.

The chain has TRBV7-2 and TRBJ2-5, with TRBD2 matching over 8 bases. The CDR3 is 14 residues long. Per germline, CDR1 SGHTA and CDR2 FQGNSA. The trim removed 4 bases at V and 5 bases at J, leaving 6 bases unmatched. CDR3 bases: TGTGCCAGCAGCTCTCCCGGGGGGGCCGAGACCCAGTACTTC. Translated: CASSSPGGAETQYF.

V gene TRBV3-1 (or the pseudogene TRBV3-2) combines with J gene TRBJ2-7; a possible D gene is TRBD2 (7 bases). Germline assignment: CDR1 LGHDT and CDR2 YNNKEL (reference sequence). CDR3 length: 15 residues. Trimming cost V 1 base and J 6 bases, with 16 bases left between them. CDR3 protein: CASSQGRGRGAEQYF. The CDR3 DNA follows: TGTGCCAGCAGCCAAGGTCGGGGCCGGGGGGCCGAGCAGTACTTC.

The chain has TRBV28 and TRBJ1-1, with TRBD1 matching 8 bases. This CDR3 contains 16 residues. The germline V gene has CDR1 MDHEN and CDR2 SYDVKM. V dropped 6 bases and J dropped 3; count of bases not matched to a gene: 12. CDR3 amino acids: CASRSPRGRADTEAFF. For the CDR3, the DNA is TGTGCCAGCAGAAGCCCCAGGGGGCGCGCGGACACTGAAGCTTTCTTT.

The chain is built from TRBV19 and TRBJ2-1, with 7 positions matching TRBD2. V was clipped by 5 bases and J by 8 bases; unmatched bases: 12. This CDR3 spans 15 amino acids. Germline V gives CDR1 LNHDA, CDR2 SQIVND (reference sequence). CDR3 sequence reads: CASSPGLVYPYEQFF. The DNA for the CDR3 is TGTGCCAGTAGTCCCGGACTAGTTTATCCGTATGAGCAGTTCTTC.

The CDR3 sequence is CASSFGIPGRGELFF. CDR3 nucleotides: TGTGCCAGCAGTTTCGGGATCCCTGGGCGCGGGGAGCTGTTTTTT. The chain joins TRBV27 to TRBJ2-2; tentatively, D is TRBD2 (5 bases). V lost 3 bases and J lost 7, with 15 bases in between. Looked up from germline, CDR1 is MNHEY and CDR2 is SMNVEV (reference sequence). The CDR3 contains 15 residues.

The chain joins TRBV10-2 to TRBJ1-1; unclear D gene. The germline gives CDR1 WSHSY, CDR2 SAAADI. The CDR3 consists of 13 residues. The V gene lost 3 bases and the J gene lost 3 bases, with 8 bases spanning the gap. In DNA form, the CDR3 reads TGCGCCAGCAGTGATACTTTGGACACTGAAGCTTTCTTT. Translated: CASSDTLDTEAFF.

This CDR3 reads CASSQGANTGELFF. The CDR3 nucleotides are TGCGCCAGCAGCCAGGGGGCTAACACCGGGGAGCTGTTTTTT. This chain uses TRBV4-3 with TRBJ2-2, with a weak D call TRBD1 (6 bases). Germline values: CDR1 LGHNA, CDR2 YSLEER. CDR3 length: 14 amino acids. Trimming removed 3 bases from V and 2 bases from J, with 7 bases in between.

The V call is TRBV5-1, the J call TRBJ2-2; TRBD1 matches 7 bases. The length of the CDR3 is 15 residues. Germline values: CDR1 SGHRS, CDR2 YFSETQ. V was pared by 4 bases and J by 1 base, with 4 bases of the junction left unmatched. The CDR3 bases are TGCGCCAGCAGCCCAAGGACAGGGAACACCGGGGAGCTGTTTTTT. This gives the protein CASSPRTGNTGELFF.

The rearrangement joins TRBV25-1 to TRBJ2-1; TRBD1 matches at 9 bases. CDR3 size: 16 residues. Germline CDR1 MGHDK, CDR2 SYGVNS. Trimming at V came to 7 bases and at J to 4 bases, leaving 11 bases not matched to a gene. The CDR3: CASTHSGTGYYNEQFF. CDR3 nucleotides: TGTGCCAGCACCCATAGTGGGACAGGGTATTACAATGAGCAGTTCTTC.

V usage is TRBV2 and J usage is TRBJ2-3; perhaps TRBD2 as D (6 bases). The germline V and J ends were trimmed by 6 bases and 6 bases, with 13 bases remaining between them. CDR3 length equals 13 residues. CDR1 and CDR2 from the germline V gene are SNHLY and FYNNEI. CDR3 in amino acids: CASRRDLRDTQYF. DNA of the CDR3: TGTGCCAGCAGACGGGACTTGCGGGATACGCAGTATTTT.

The gene calls are TRBV18 and TRBJ1-2; TRBD1 agrees at 7 bases. CDR1 is KGHSH and CDR2 is LQKENI in the germline V gene. The CDR3 is 16 amino acids. Unmatched junction bases numbered 12, after V lost 3 bases and J lost 5 bases. DNA for the CDR3: TGTGCCAGCTCACCCTCGGGGACAGCGACCCGTTATGGCTACACCTTC. Amino acids: CASSPSGTATRYGYTF.

The table lists this clone with a few counts. The genes are TRBV5-1 and TRBJ1-3; D is undetermined. V lost 5 bases to trimming and J lost 0 bases, with 12 bases between them. The germline CDR1 and CDR2 sequences are SGHRS and YFSETQ. The CDR3 length is 15 residues. The CDR3 nucleotides read TGCGCCAGCAGTGAGCAGGTCAGCTCTGGAAACACCATATATTTT. It yields the protein CASSEQVSSGNTIYF.

The J gene is TRBJ2-7, the V gene TRBV5-1; 7 positions match TRBD2. V was clipped by 2 bases and J by 5 bases; unmatched bases: 4. CDR3 size: 13 residues. The V gene's germline CDR1 is SGHRS and CDR2 YFSETQ. The CDR3 DNA is TGCGCCAGCAGCTTCGGGCGGGAGAACGAGCAGTACTTC. Translation gives CASSFGRENEQYF.

This sequence joins TRBV7-3 and TRBJ2-3, with 9 bases matching TRBD2. From germline, CDR1 is SGHTA and CDR2 FQGTGA. The CDR3 loop spans 17 amino acids. With V trimmed by 5 bases and J by 0 bases, 9 bases remained unmatched. CDR3 nucleotide sequence: TGTGCCAGCAGCCGTCGGGGACTAGCCATAAGCACAGATACGCAGTATTTT. It yields the protein CASSRRGLAISTDTQYF.

This clone has only one observation. V gene TRBV6-6 combines with J gene TRBJ1-2, with TRBD1 matching 12 bases. Germline CDR1 MNHNY, CDR2 SVGAGI (reference sequence). CDR3 length: 13 residues. V shed 6 bases and J 13 bases; nucleotides not matched to a gene: 9. CDR3 in amino acids: CASSPGQGASGTF. CDR3 DNA: TGTGCCAGCAGCCCGGGACAGGGGGCATCGGGCACCTTC.

The chain employs TRBV6-1 and TRBJ1-1, with D possibly matching TRBD1 (5 bases). The V gene lost 0 bases and the J gene lost 1 base, with 18 bases spanning the gap. CDR1 is MNHNS and CDR2 is SASEGT in the germline V gene. This CDR3 region has 18 residues. The CDR3 coding sequence is TGTGCCAGCAGTGAAGCGGGGAATCTGGGGGGAAAGAACACTGAAGCTTTCTTT. Translated: CASSEAGNLGGKNTEAFF.